Listed below are T cell receptor beta chains from one sample, sequenced in a study of blood T cell repertoires in COVID-19. The protocol was immunoSEQ multiplex PCR, while the TCRdb copy is restricted to in-frame clones and leaves out a portion. The sample carries under 350,000 clones, around 87% recorded once. The sequenced sample was peripheral blood. The receptor source for this set is a man in his 70s with acute or convalescent COVID-19. The CDR3 runs from the conserved cysteine through the conserved F or W. A D gene is named only where the DNA matches it firmly. Part of the rows lack a size; the others show once, few, many or a class for expanded clones.

cdr3_aa | cdr3_nt | cdr3_length | d_call | v_call | clone_size | j_call
CASSSSPSGLETQYF | TGTGCCAGCAGCTCCAGCCCGTCGGGACTAGAGACCCAGTACTTC | 15 | . | TRBV7-9 | . | TRBJ2-5
CATSDLQSSGGDNEQFF | TGTGCCACCAGTGATTTGCAATCTAGCGGGGGGGACAATGAGCAGTTCTTC | 17 | TRBD2 | TRBV24-1 | . | TRBJ2-1
CAAAGYGYTF | TGTGCCGCAGCGGGCTATGGCTACACCTTC | 10 | . | TRBV19 | once | TRBJ1-2
CATSDSGQKVRVTDTQYF | TGTGCCACCAGTGATTCGGGACAGAAAGTAAGAGTCACAGATACGCAGTATTTT | 18 | TRBD1 | TRBV24-1 | . | TRBJ2-3
CASSQPSGGVTDTQYF | TGCGCCAGCAGCCAGCCTAGCGGGGGGGTCACAGATACGCAGTATTTT | 16 | TRBD2 | TRBV5-1 | . | TRBJ2-3
CAISGTSGGERSYNEQFF | TGTGCCATCAGTGGGACTAGCGGGGGGGAACGCTCCTACAATGAGCAGTTCTTC | 18 | TRBD2 | TRBV10-3 | . | TRBJ2-1
CASSLSRDEQYF | TGTGCCAGCAGCTTGAGCAGGGACGAGCAGTACTTC | 12 | . | TRBV11-2 | . | TRBJ2-7
CASSSAAGQGLSQPQHF | TGTGCCAGCAGTTCCGCGGCGGGACAGGGGTTGAGTCAGCCCCAGCATTTT | 17 | TRBD1 | TRBV28 | . | TRBJ1-5
CASSPRDRGSAFF | TGTGCCAGCAGCCCCCGGGACAGAGGCTCGGCTTTCTTT | 13 | TRBD1 | TRBV3-1/TRBV3-2 | . | TRBJ1-1
CASTDRSSLELFF | TGTGCCAGCACCGATAGGAGTTCCTTGGAGCTGTTTTTT | 13 | . | TRBV28 | few | TRBJ2-2
CSTGFTYEQYF | TGCAGTACGGGTTTTACCTACGAGCAGTACTTC | 11 | . | TRBV20-1 | . | TRBJ2-7
CASSESVGIIYEQYF | TGTGCCAGCAGTGAAAGCGTAGGAATTATCTACGAGCAGTACTTC | 15 | . | TRBV2 | . | TRBJ2-7